This T cell receptor beta chain was identified in a study of OX40 agonist ivuxolimab in advanced cancers. Study background: Age averaged around 54 years (range roughly 23 to 79), and about 86% were male.

Only in-frame clones appear in the TCRdb table, and some are missing; sequencing was by immunoSEQ multiplex PCR. The profile covers around 70,000 clones, with more than 85% appearing a single time and under 10% taken by the ten largest. The CDR3 runs 16 residues. Trimming took 5 bases from V and 0 from J, leaving 14 bases between them. Germline V gene sequence: CDR1 SEHNR, CDR2 FQNEAQ (reference sequence). This TCR derives from an adult with an advanced solid tumor such as melanoma, head and neck, liver or kidney cancer. V is TRBV7-9 and J is TRBJ1-3; D may be TRBD1 (5 bases). The sequences come from CD4+ or CD8+ T cells sorted from blood, collected in a trial of the OX40 agonist ivuxolimab. CDR3 sequence reads: CASSGTRAASGNTIYF. The CDR3 DNA reads as TGTGCCAGCAGCGGTACCAGGGCTGCCTCTGGAAACACCATATATTTT.